One and the same sample provided the 25 T cell receptor beta chains below, sequenced in a study of graft-versus-host responses after intestinal transplantation. Profiled with immunoSEQ multiplex PCR; TCRdb holds only in-frame clones, not every one. The sample holds approximately 75,000 clones, 94% seen once. Their target antigens are unknown. The sample in question was unstimulated CD8+ T cells sorted from spleen or lymph node cells, obtained before intestinal transplant. The receptors stem from a human donor who received an intestinal transplant.

CDR3 DNA: TGCGCCAGCAGCCCACGTAATAGGCTCGATGAGCAGTTCTTC. The encoded protein is CASSPRNRLDEQFF. V usage is TRBV4-1 and J usage is TRBJ2-1; no definite D call. The CDR3 contains 14 residues. With 4 bases removed from V and 8 bases from J, the gap between germline ends came to 15 bases. Per the germline V gene, CDR1 is MGHRA and CDR2 is YSYEKL.

V gene TRBV27 combines with J gene TRBJ2-1; 11 bases line up with TRBD2. Trimming at V came to 5 bases and at J to 9 bases, leaving 6 bases not matched to a gene. The germline V gene has CDR1 MNHEY and CDR2 SMNVEV (reference sequence). The CDR3 spans 14 residues. The CDR3 is CASSPGLAVAEQFF. CDR3 nucleotide sequence: TGTGCCAGCAGTCCGGGACTAGCGGTAGCTGAGCAGTTCTTC.

CDR3 bases: TGTGCCAGCTCACCAGGGGGACTAGCGTATGCTCGTGGCGGAGAGCAGTACTTC. As protein: CASSPGGLAYARGGEQYF. The genes are TRBV18 and TRBJ2-7, with TRBD2 matching over 10 bases. The length of the CDR3 is 18 residues. Unmatched junction bases numbered 17, after V lost 2 bases and J lost 7 bases. The germline V gene has CDR1 KGHSH and CDR2 LQKENI.

This chain joins TRBV19 and TRBJ2-5; D might be TRBD2 (5 bases). The J call may not be correct, given that the DNA end is closer to TRBJ2-7. Looked up from germline, CDR1 is LNHDA and CDR2 is SQIVND (reference sequence). The CDR3 is 13 amino acids. The CDR3 is CASSLDSYYEQYF. The CDR3 DNA reads TGTGCCAGTAGTCTGGACTCGTACTACGAGCAGTACTTC.

A remark on this clone: At the DNA level, this CDR3 is encoded by other sequences in the same sample as well. The V call is TRBV6-5, the J call TRBJ1-4, with 7 bases lining up with TRBD1. J was trimmed by 2 bases and V by 0 bases; bases with no gene match: 0. Germline V gene data show CDR1 as MNHEY and CDR2 as SVGAGI. The CDR3 loop spans 15 amino acids. The CDR3 sequence is CASSYSGGTNEKLFF. CDR3 DNA sequence: TGTGCCAGCAGTTACTCAGGGGGCACTAATGAAAAACTGTTTTTT.

CDR3 amino acids: CASSRTLAFGPGGNEQYF. The CDR3 nucleotides are TGTGCCAGCAGCCGTACACTAGCCTTCGGGCCCGGCGGGAACGAGCAGTACTTC. The chain employs TRBV7-8 and TRBJ2-7; possibly TRBD2 for D (6 bases). Trimming shortened V by 5 bases and J by 5 bases, and 28 bases separated the two germline ends. CDR1 and CDR2 from the germline V gene are SGHVS and FQNEAQ. The CDR3 is made up of 18 amino acids.

The chain is built from TRBV4-1 and TRBJ2-7; D not resolved. The V gene lost 4 bases and the J gene lost 0 bases, with 13 bases spanning the gap. CDR3 length equals 15 residues. Germline-derived CDR1 and CDR2 are MGHRA and YSYEKL. The CDR3 spells CASSLSGPASYEQYF. CDR3 sequence (DNA): TGCGCCAGCAGCCTCTCCGGACCTGCCTCCTACGAGCAGTACTTC.

The count of this clone is one. The chain employs TRBV28 and TRBJ2-7, with unresolved D. The CDR3 is 14 residues long. From germline, CDR1 is MDHEN and CDR2 SYDVKM. Trimming cost V 3 bases and J 3 bases, with 12 bases left between them. CDR3 sequence (DNA): TGTGCCAGCAGTTTTCGGCTAGGGCACTACGAGCAGTACTTC. This gives the protein CASSFRLGHYEQYF.

The chain combines TRBV4-1 with TRBJ2-3; TRBD2 matches 8 bases. The CDR3 contains 18 residues. V lost 3 bases, J lost 3 bases, and 14 bases stayed unmatched. The V gene's germline CDR1 is MGHRA and CDR2 YSYEKL. The DNA for the CDR3 is TGCGCCAGCAGCCACCCCTTTGGTAGTAGCGGGATGACAGATACGCAGTATTTT. This gives the protein CASSHPFGSSGMTDTQYF.

V is TRBV2 and J is TRBJ2-7, with 10 bases that match TRBD2. Germline V CDR1 and CDR2: SNHLY, FYNNEI. The J segment lost 2 bases and the V segment lost 0 bases, leaving 13 bases of the junction unmatched. The CDR3 covers 19 residues. The CDR3 is CASSEAYRLAGPQTYEQYF. The CDR3 bases are TGTGCCAGCAGTGAAGCGTATAGACTAGCGGGCCCACAAACCTACGAGCAGTACTTC.

The chain carries TRBV29-1 and TRBJ2-7; 7 bases map to TRBD2. Germline V gene lookup returns CDR1 SQVTM and CDR2 ANQGSEA. With 1 base clipped from V and 0 bases from J, the junction kept 12 bases outside the gene matches. There are 17 residues in the CDR3. CDR3 in amino acids: CSVEVLGGRGGSYEQYF. CDR3 in DNA: TGCAGCGTTGAAGTCCTCGGAGGGAGGGGAGGCTCCTACGAGCAGTACTTC.

This sequence joins TRBV28 and TRBJ2-1; 8 bases match TRBD2. The V gene end was trimmed by 6 bases and the J gene end by 6 bases; junction bases not matched to a gene: 7. Germline V gene lookup returns CDR1 MDHEN and CDR2 SYDVKM. The length of the CDR3 is 14 residues. The CDR3 DNA reads TGTGCCAGCAGGAGCGGGAGCCCTAGCAATGAGCAGTTCTTC. This sequence encodes CASRSGSPSNEQFF.

V gene TRBV13 combines with J gene TRBJ2-1; 7 bases map to TRBD1. The V and J ends lost 4 bases and 7 bases, in that order; junction bases with no gene match: 13. This CDR3 has 16 residues. Per germline, CDR1 PRHDT and CDR2 FYEKMQ (reference sequence). CDR3 DNA: TGTGCCAGCAGCTCACGACGGGCAGGGGGTAGGAATGAGCAGTTCTTC. Encoded protein: CASSSRRAGGRNEQFF.

The V gene is TRBV27, the J gene TRBJ2-1; TRBD1 is a possible D gene (6 bases). CDR1 and CDR2 (germline): MNHEY, SMNVEV (reference sequence). V was trimmed by 1 base and J by 5 bases, leaving 12 bases between them. CDR3 length: 15 residues. The CDR3 DNA reads TGTGCCAGCAGTTTATGGGCCAGACAGGACAATGAGCAGTTCTTC. Amino acid sequence: CASSLWARQDNEQFF.

The rearrangement links TRBV5-6 to TRBJ2-7; 9 nucleotides align to TRBD2. Trimming cost V 2 bases and J 0 bases; bases outside gene matches: 6. Germline assignment: CDR1 SGHDT and CDR2 YYEEEE. This CDR3 has 16 residues. The CDR3 spells CASSFLTSGSSYEQYF. In DNA form, the CDR3 reads TGTGCCAGCAGCTTCTTGACTAGCGGTAGCTCCTACGAGCAGTACTTC.

The genes are TRBV7-9 and TRBJ2-7; TRBD1 matches at 9 bases. CDR3 length equals 14 residues. The V and J ends lost 5 bases and 0 bases, in that order; junction bases with no gene match: 2. Per the germline V gene, CDR1 is SEHNR and CDR2 is FQNEAQ (reference sequence). Here the CDR3 DNA reads TGTGCCAGCAGCGGGACAGGGAGCTCCTACGAGCAGTACTTC. This gives the protein CASSGTGSSYEQYF.

The V call is TRBV28, the J call TRBJ1-1, with unresolved D. V was clipped by 6 bases and J by 2 bases, with 19 bases between them. This CDR3 spans 16 amino acids. Germline CDR1 and CDR2: MDHEN and SYDVKM. The CDR3 reads CASSPLTNDRNTEAFF. CDR3 nucleotide sequence: TGTGCCAGCAGCCCACTCACAAATGATAGAAACACTGAAGCTTTCTTT.

The chain has TRBV5-1 and TRBJ1-4, with 9 bases fitting TRBD1. V trimming: 4 bases; J trimming: 10 bases; junction bases outside the gene matches: 11. The CDR3 covers 15 residues. Germline CDR1 is SGHRS and CDR2 is YFSETQ. CDR3 nucleotide sequence: TGCGCCAGCAGCCGTCGGACAGGGGCCCTTGGAAAACTGTTTTTT. This encodes CASSRRTGALGKLFF.

V is TRBV2 and J is TRBJ2-5, with 9 positions matching TRBD1. The germline V gene has CDR1 SNHLY and CDR2 FYNNEI. The J segment lost 4 bases and the V segment lost 8 bases, leaving 5 bases of the junction unmatched. The CDR3 runs to 13 residues. The CDR3 spells CASPTGGGETQYF. CDR3 coding DNA: TGTGCCAGCCCTACAGGGGGCGGAGAGACCCAGTACTTC.

V usage is TRBV5-1 and J usage is TRBJ2-3, with a tentative D call TRBD2 (6 bases). Germline CDR1 SGHRS, CDR2 YFSETQ. This CDR3 contains 15 residues. V shed 4 bases and J shed 2 bases, with 14 bases lying between them. The CDR3 coding sequence is TGCGCCAGCAGCCGGGTGGCTAGCGTCACAGATACGCAGTATTTT. This translates into CASSRVASVTDTQYF.

The chain uses TRBV2 and TRBJ2-3, with no clear D. From germline, CDR1 is SNHLY and CDR2 FYNNEI. The V end was cut by 8 bases, the J end by 3 bases, with 18 bases between. CDR3 length equals 15 residues. CDR3 in amino acids: CASDGLTELTDTQYF. The DNA of the CDR3 is TGTGCCAGCGACGGATTGACCGAATTAACAGATACGCAGTATTTT.

The rearrangement joins TRBV4-1 to TRBJ1-1; the D gene is possibly TRBD1 (5 bases). The germline V and J ends were trimmed by 1 base and 11 bases, with 8 bases remaining between them. The germline V gene encodes CDR1 MGHRA and CDR2 YSYEKL. The CDR3 covers 11 residues. CDR3 region: CASSQGGEAFF. The CDR3 coding sequence is TGCGCCAGCAGCCAAGGAGGGGAGGCTTTCTTT.

The chain recombines TRBV4-1 with TRBJ2-7, with a tentative D call TRBD2 (5 bases). The V gene lost 0 bases and the J gene lost 0 bases, with 15 bases spanning the gap. Germline assignment: CDR1 MGHRA and CDR2 YSYEKL. This CDR3 contains 17 residues. CDR3: CASSQDWTGSSSYEQYF. CDR3 DNA: TGCGCCAGCAGCCAAGATTGGACTGGGAGCAGCTCCTACGAGCAGTACTTC.

The rearrangement joins TRBV6-4 to TRBJ1-1, with D uncertain. Germline V gives CDR1 MRHNA, CDR2 SNTAGT. V was cut by 2 bases and J by 10 bases, with 14 bases left in between. This CDR3 is built from 13 residues. CDR3 DNA sequence: TGTGCCAGCAGTGACATAAGGGAGCGCGGAGCTTTCTTT. This sequence encodes CASSDIRERGAFF.

This chain uses TRBV28 with TRBJ1-3; no clear D gene. This CDR3 contains 12 residues. The germline CDR1 and CDR2 sequences are MDHEN and SYDVKM. Trimming shortened V by 7 bases and J by 3 bases, and 7 bases separated the two germline ends. CDR3 DNA sequence: TGTGCCAGCAACGGCTTTGGAAACACCATATATTTT. Protein sequence: CASNGFGNTIYF.